The next 6 T cell receptor beta chains were all read from a single sample in a study of identical twins. Each CDR3 protein is one row after TCRdb ran MiXCR on the 5' RACE reads. The table includes 420,000 or so distinct CDR3 sequences, around 18% detected once. The material sequenced was naive T cells sorted from blood. The receptors originated from a man aged 45-65 years in good health.

This clonotype has at least ten counts. The chain combines TRBV5-1 with TRBJ2-1; D gene ambiguous. CDR3 length equals 17 residues. Germline V lookup: CDR1 SGHRS, CDR2 YFSETQ. The germline V and J ends were trimmed by 4 bases and 0 bases, with 17 bases remaining between them. The CDR3 is CASSPPAFGGSYNEQFF. In DNA, the CDR3 is TGCGCCAGCAGCCCCCCAGCCTTCGGCGGCTCCTACAATGAGCAGTTCTTC.

The chain employs TRBV29-1 and TRBJ2-3; TRBD2 might be the D (5 bases). The CDR3 has 14 residues. From germline, CDR1 is SQVTM and CDR2 ANQGSEA. The V end lost 6 bases, the J end lost 1 base, and 14 bases lay between the germline ends. The CDR3 region has the DNA TGCAGCGTCGGGGTACAGTCGGGCACAGATACGCAGTATTTT. It translates to CSVGVQSGTDTQYF.

The sample holds many counts of this clonotype. V and J are TRBV29-1 and TRBJ2-5, with D perhaps assigned TRBD1 or TRBD2 (5 bases each). Trimming took off 6 bases at V and 7 bases at J, with 27 bases between the two ends. There are 16 residues in the CDR3. Germline V lookup: CDR1 SQVTM, CDR2 ANQGSEA. The CDR3 here is CSVRILLGRGYGTQYF. CDR3 sequence (DNA): TGCAGCGTCCGCATCCTACTTGGACGGGGCTATGGGACCCAGTACTTC.

The rearrangement links TRBV20-1 to TRBJ1-2; possible D gene TRBD1, 5 bases. The V end lost 7 bases, the J end lost 4 bases, and 16 bases lay between the germline ends. The CDR3 extends over 13 amino acids. Germline V CDR1 and CDR2: DFQATT, SNEGSKA (reference sequence). The CDR3 nucleotides read TGCAGTGTTCAATCGACAGCTAGCTATGGCTACACCTTC. Translating it yields CSVQSTASYGYTF.

In this sample, this clonotype turned up many times. DNA of the CDR3: TGTGCCAGCAGTTATATAAGACAGGGGCCCGTCTACAATGAGCAGTTCTTC. Amino acid sequence: CASSYIRQGPVYNEQFF. The chain uses TRBV6-5 and TRBJ2-1; TRBD1 aligns across 8 bases. V was clipped by 3 bases and J by 3 bases; unmatched bases: 10. Germline loops: CDR1 MNHEY, CDR2 SVGAGI. The length of the CDR3 is 17 residues.

This sequence joins TRBV6-5 and TRBJ2-4; D might be TRBD1 (5 bases). CDR1 is MNHEY and CDR2 is SVGAGI in the germline V gene. The V end was cut by 6 bases, the J end by 0 bases, with 15 bases between. This CDR3 is built from 16 residues. The CDR3 region has the DNA TGTGCCAGCAGCTTAGACAGCACCCTAGCCAAAAACATTCAGTACTTC. Translated, it gives CASSLDSTLAKNIQYF.